These 10 T cell receptor beta chains share one sample of origin, sequenced in a study of T cell responses to AZD1222 COVID-19 vaccine. The data were produced by immunoSEQ multiplex PCR, yet TCRdb's version contains in-frame clones alone and is incomplete. The table includes 95,000 to 150,000 clones, approximately 90% detected once. Material: peripheral blood, obtained on day 0 of AZD1222 vaccination. Every receptor here comes from an adult in good health.

The chain recombines TRBV11-3 with TRBJ1-1; unclear D gene. The V gene's germline CDR1 is SGHNT and CDR2 YENEEA. The CDR3 covers 14 residues. V lost 0 bases and J lost 0, with 5 bases in between. CDR3 bases: TGTGCCAGCAGCTTAGAACACATGAACACTGAAGCTTTCTTT. It yields the protein CASSLEHMNTEAFF.

The chain combines TRBV7-6 with TRBJ1-1; maybe TRBD1 (5 bases). V lost 4 bases and J 1 base, leaving 13 bases between the germline ends. Germline V gives CDR1 SGHVS, CDR2 FNYEAQ. The CDR3 is 15 residues long. As DNA, the CDR3 is TGTGCCAGCAGCTCACCAGGGTTATCGAACACTGAAGCTTTCTTT. This encodes CASSSPGLSNTEAFF.

The V gene is TRBV12-5, the J gene TRBJ1-3, with no clear D. V lost 2 bases and J 2 bases, leaving 13 bases between the germline ends. The CDR3 consists of 16 residues. CDR1 is LGHNT, CDR2 FRNRAP, per germline. CDR3 in amino acids: CASGLSLVPPGNTIYF. The DNA for the CDR3 is TGTGCTAGTGGTTTGTCACTGGTGCCTCCTGGAAACACCATATATTTT.

V is TRBV5-1 and J is TRBJ1-6; no clear D gene. Germline V gene lookup returns CDR1 SGHRS and CDR2 YFSETQ. V lost 0 bases and J lost 8, with 15 bases in between. The CDR3 covers 16 residues. CDR3 residues: CASSLEAVVGYSPLHF. In DNA form, the CDR3 reads TGCGCCAGCAGCTTGGAGGCGGTGGTGGGGTATTCACCCCTCCACTTT.

The chain uses TRBV5-5 and TRBJ2-3, with D perhaps matching TRBD2 (5 bases). This CDR3 contains 14 residues. V was cut by 3 bases and J by 3 bases, with 11 bases left in between. Germline values: CDR1 SGHKS, CDR2 YYEKEE (reference sequence). Written as DNA, the CDR3 is TGTGCCAGCAGCTCTTTACTAGGAACAGATACGCAGTATTTT. Its protein is CASSSLLGTDTQYF.

The chain couples TRBV15 to TRBJ1-5; D is uncertain. Germline V CDR1 and CDR2: LNHNV, YYDKDF (reference sequence). The CDR3 extends over 14 amino acids. V shed 0 bases and J shed 3 bases, with 6 bases lying between them. This CDR3 reads CATSREQINQPQHF. Written as DNA, the CDR3 is TGTGCCACCAGCAGAGAACAGATCAATCAGCCCCAGCATTTT.

The chain couples TRBV9 to TRBJ1-2; D may be TRBD1 (6 bases). The V and J ends lost 4 bases and 4 bases respectively, with 20 bases between them. The CDR3 is 16 residues long. Germline V CDR1 and CDR2: SGDLS, YYNGEE. CDR3 amino acids: CASSPDLGGGTYGYTF. DNA for the CDR3: TGTGCCAGCAGCCCAGACCTCGGGGGCGGTACCTATGGCTACACCTTC.

V gene TRBV11-2 combines with J gene TRBJ1-1; D gene uncertain. The CDR3 is 15 amino acids. Trimming removed 2 bases at V and 2 bases at J, with 12 bases between. Per the germline V gene, CDR1 is SGHAT and CDR2 is FQNNGV. The CDR3 bases are TGTGCCAGCAGCTTATTGGGCAGCATAAACACTGAAGCTTTCTTT. Its translation: CASSLLGSINTEAFF. Drawing the rest from reference TRBV11-2 and TRBJ1-1, the complete variable domain is EAGVAQSPRYKIIEKRQSVAFWCNPISGHATLYWYQQILGQGPKLLIQFQNNGVVDDSQLPKDRFSAERLKGVDSTLKIQPAKLEDSAVYLCASSLLGSINTEAFFGQGTRLTVV.

This clone was counted between two and nine times. The chain links TRBV30 to TRBJ2-7; D may match TRBD1 or TRBD2 (6 bases each). Germline V gives CDR1 GTSNPN, CDR2 SVGIG (reference sequence). CDR3 length equals 15 residues. V lost 0 bases, J lost 5 bases, and 17 bases lay in between. DNA for the CDR3: TGTGCCTGGAGTGTAATGGAGGGGGGTTACCACGAGCAGTACTTC. Amino acids: CAWSVMEGGYHEQYF.

This clone was recorded only once. The chain has TRBV18 and TRBJ1-4; no firm D call. The CDR3 spans 14 residues. V was clipped by 3 bases and J by 5 bases, with 10 bases between them. The germline CDR1 and CDR2 sequences are KGHSH and LQKENI. The CDR3 sequence: CASSPGVLNEKLFF. CDR3 in DNA: TGTGCCAGCTCACCGGGAGTTTTGAATGAAAAACTGTTTTTT.